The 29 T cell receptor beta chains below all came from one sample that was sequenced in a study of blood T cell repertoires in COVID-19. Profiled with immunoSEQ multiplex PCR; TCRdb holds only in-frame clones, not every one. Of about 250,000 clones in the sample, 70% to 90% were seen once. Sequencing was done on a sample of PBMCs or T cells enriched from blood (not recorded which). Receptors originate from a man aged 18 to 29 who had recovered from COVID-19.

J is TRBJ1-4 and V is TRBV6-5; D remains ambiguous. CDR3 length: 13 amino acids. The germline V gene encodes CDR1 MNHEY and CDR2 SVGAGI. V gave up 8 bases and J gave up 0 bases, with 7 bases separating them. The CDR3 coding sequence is TGTGCCAGCCTAGTAGCAACTAATGAAAAACTGTTTTTT. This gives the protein CASLVATNEKLFF.

The CDR3 region is CASSLSTGELFF. In DNA form, the CDR3 reads TGCGCCAGCAGCCTAAGTACCGGGGAGCTGTTTTTT. V and J are TRBV5-1 and TRBJ2-2; D is unresolved. CDR1 and CDR2 from the germline V gene are SGHRS and YFSETQ. Between the trimmed V and J ends, which lost 4 bases and 5 bases, there was a span of 6 bases. This CDR3 is 12 amino acids long. The whole variable domain, filled in from reference TRBV5-1 and TRBJ2-2, reads KAGVTQTPRYLIKTRGQQVTLSCSPISGHRSVSWYQQTPGQGLQFLFEYFSETQRNKGNFPGRFSGRQFSNSRSEMNVSTLELGDSALYLCASSLSTGELFFGEGSRLTVL.

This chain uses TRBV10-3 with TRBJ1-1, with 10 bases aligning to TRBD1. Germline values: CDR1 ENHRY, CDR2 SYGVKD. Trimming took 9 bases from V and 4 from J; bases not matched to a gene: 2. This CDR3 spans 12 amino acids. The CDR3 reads CAIGTGVTEAFF. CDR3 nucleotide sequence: TGTGCCATAGGGACAGGGGTCACTGAAGCTTTCTTT.

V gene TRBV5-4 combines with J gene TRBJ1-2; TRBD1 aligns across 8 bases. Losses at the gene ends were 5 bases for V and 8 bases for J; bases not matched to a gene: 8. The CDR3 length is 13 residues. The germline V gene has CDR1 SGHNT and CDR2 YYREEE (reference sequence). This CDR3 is CASRRTGGKGYTF. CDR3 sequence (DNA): TGTGCCAGCAGGAGAACAGGGGGTAAAGGCTACACCTTC.

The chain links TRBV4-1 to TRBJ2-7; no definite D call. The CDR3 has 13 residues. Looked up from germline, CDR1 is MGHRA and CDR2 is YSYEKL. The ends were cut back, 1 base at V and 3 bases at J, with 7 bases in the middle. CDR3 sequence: CASSQVLSYEQYF. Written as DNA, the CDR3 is TGCGCCAGCAGCCAAGTCCTGAGCTACGAGCAGTACTTC.

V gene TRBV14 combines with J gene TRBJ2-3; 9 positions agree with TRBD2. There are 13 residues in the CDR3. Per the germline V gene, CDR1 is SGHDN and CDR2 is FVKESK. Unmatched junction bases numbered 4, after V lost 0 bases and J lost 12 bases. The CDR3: CASSQDFSGSQYF. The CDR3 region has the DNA TGTGCCAGCAGCCAAGATTTTAGCGGGAGTCAGTATTTT.

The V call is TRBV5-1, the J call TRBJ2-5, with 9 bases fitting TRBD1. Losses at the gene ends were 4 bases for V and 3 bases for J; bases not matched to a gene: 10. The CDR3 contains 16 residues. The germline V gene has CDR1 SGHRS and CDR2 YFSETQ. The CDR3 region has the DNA TGCGCCAGCAGCCCCGCCATCGGGACAGGGAAAGAGACCCAGTACTTC. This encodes CASSPAIGTGKETQYF.

DNA of the CDR3: TGTGCCAGCTCACCTAGTCTAGGACAGGCTGAAAAACTGTTTTTT. Its protein is CASSPSLGQAEKLFF. This chain connects TRBV18 to TRBJ1-4; TRBD1 agrees at 7 bases. This CDR3 comprises 15 residues. Germline CDR1 is KGHSH and CDR2 is LQKENI. The trim removed 3 bases at V and 7 bases at J, leaving 8 bases unmatched.

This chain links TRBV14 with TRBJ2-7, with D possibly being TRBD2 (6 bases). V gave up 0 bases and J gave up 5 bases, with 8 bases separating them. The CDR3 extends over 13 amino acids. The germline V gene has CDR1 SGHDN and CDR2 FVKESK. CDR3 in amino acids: CASSQDRRDEQYF. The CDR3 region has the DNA TGTGCCAGCAGCCAAGATCGGAGGGACGAGCAGTACTTC.

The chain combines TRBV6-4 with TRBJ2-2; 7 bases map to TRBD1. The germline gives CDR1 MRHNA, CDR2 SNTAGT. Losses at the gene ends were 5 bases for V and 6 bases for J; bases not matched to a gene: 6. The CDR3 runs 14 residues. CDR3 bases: TGTGCCAGCAGTCAAAGTCAGGGGGCCGGGGAGCTGTTTTTT. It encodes CASSQSQGAGELFF.

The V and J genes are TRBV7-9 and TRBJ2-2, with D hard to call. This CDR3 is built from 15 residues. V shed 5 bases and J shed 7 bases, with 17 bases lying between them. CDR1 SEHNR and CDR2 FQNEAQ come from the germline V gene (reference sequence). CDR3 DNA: TGTGCCAGCAGCGCCAATCCCGTACCGGGCGGGGAGCTGTTTTTT. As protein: CASSANPVPGGELFF.

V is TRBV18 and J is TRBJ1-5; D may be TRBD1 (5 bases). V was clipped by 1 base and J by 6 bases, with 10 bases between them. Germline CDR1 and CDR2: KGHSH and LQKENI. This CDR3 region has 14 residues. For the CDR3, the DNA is TGTGCCAGCTCACCACGGTCAGGGTTTCAGCCCCAGCATTTT. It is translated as CASSPRSGFQPQHF.

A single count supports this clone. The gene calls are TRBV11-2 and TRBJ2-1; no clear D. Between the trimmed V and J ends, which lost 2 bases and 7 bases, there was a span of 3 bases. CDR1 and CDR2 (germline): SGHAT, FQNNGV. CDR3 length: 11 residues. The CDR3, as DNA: TGTGCCAGCAGCTTACTTAATGAGCAGTTCTTC. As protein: CASSLLNEQFF.

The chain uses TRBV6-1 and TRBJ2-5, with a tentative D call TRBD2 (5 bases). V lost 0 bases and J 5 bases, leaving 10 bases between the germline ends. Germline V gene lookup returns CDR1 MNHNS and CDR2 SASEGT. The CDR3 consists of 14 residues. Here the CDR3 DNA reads TGTGCCAGCAGTGAAGCGCGGGTCCGGGAGACCCAGTACTTC. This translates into CASSEARVRETQYF.

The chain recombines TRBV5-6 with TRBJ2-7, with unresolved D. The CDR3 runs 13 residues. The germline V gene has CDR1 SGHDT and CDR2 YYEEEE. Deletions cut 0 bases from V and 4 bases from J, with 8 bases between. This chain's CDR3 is CASSLGQFYEQYF. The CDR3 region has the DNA TGTGCCAGCAGCTTGGGGCAGTTTTACGAGCAGTACTTC. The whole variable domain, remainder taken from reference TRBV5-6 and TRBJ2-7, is DAGVTQSPTHLIKTRGQQVTLRCSPKSGHDTVSWYQQALGQGPQFIFQYYEEEERQRGNFPDRFSGHQFPNYSSELNVNALLLGDSALYLCASSLGQFYEQYFGPGTRLTVT.

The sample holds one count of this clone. The CDR3: CASSLGSGYNEQFF. CDR3 bases: TGTGCCAGCAGCTTAGGGTCAGGCTACAATGAGCAGTTCTTC. The gene calls are TRBV7-9 and TRBJ2-1; no clear D gene. Germline CDR1 is SEHNR and CDR2 is FQNEAQ (reference sequence). Trimming stripped 1 base from V and 3 bases from J, with 7 bases between. The CDR3 totals 14 residues.

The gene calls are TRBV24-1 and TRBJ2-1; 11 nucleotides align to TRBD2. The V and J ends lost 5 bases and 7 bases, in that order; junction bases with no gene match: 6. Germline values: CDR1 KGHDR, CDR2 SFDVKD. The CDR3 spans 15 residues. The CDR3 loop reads CATSGGLADPNEQFF. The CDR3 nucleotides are TGTGCCACCAGTGGGGGACTAGCGGACCCGAATGAGCAGTTCTTC.

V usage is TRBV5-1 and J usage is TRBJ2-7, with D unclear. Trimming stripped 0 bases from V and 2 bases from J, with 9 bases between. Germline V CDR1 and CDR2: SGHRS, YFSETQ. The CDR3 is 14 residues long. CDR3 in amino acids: CASSLDSQAYEQYF. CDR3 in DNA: TGCGCCAGCAGCTTGGATTCGCAGGCCTACGAGCAGTACTTC.

In DNA form, the CDR3 reads TGTGCCAGCAGAGACAGGGGCGCCTATGGCTACACCTTC. It encodes CASRDRGAYGYTF. The chain recombines TRBV2 with TRBJ1-2; TRBD1 agrees at 8 bases. V gave up 6 bases and J gave up 4 bases; unmatched junction bases: 4. There are 13 residues in the CDR3. The germline gives CDR1 SNHLY, CDR2 FYNNEI.

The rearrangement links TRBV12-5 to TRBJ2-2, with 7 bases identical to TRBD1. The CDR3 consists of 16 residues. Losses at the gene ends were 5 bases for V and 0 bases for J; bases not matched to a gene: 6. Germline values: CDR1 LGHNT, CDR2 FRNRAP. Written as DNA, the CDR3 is TGTGCTAGTGGTCCACTAGACAGGGCGAACACCGGGGAGCTGTTTTTT. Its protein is CASGPLDRANTGELFF.

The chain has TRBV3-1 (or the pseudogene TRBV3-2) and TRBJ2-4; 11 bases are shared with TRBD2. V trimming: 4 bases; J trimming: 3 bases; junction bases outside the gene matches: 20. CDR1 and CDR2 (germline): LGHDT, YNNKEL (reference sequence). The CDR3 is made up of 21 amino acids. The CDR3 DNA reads TGTGCCAGCAGCCCAGCCTGGGGTAGCGGGGGGGCCGTTTTCGGCAAAAACATTCAGTACTTC. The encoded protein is CASSPAWGSGGAVFGKNIQYF.

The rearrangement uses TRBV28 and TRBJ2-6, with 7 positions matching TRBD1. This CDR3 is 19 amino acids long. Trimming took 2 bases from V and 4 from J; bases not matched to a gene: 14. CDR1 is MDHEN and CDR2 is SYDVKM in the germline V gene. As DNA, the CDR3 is TGTGCCAGCAGTTTAGTCCGGGGACAGATGACGAGAGGGGCCAACGTCCTGACTTTC. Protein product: CASSLVRGQMTRGANVLTF.

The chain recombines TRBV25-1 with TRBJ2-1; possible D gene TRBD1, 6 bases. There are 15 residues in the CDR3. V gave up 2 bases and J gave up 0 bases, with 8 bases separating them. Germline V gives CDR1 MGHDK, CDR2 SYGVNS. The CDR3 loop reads CASSEQGYSYNEQFF. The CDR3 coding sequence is TGTGCCAGCAGTGAACAGGGGTACTCCTACAATGAGCAGTTCTTC.

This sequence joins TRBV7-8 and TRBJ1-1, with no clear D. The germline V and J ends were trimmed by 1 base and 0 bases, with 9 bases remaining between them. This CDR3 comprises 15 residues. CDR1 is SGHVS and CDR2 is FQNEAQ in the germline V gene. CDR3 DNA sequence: TGTGCCAGCAGCTTAGTTCGGGTCATGAACACTGAAGCTTTCTTT. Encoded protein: CASSLVRVMNTEAFF.

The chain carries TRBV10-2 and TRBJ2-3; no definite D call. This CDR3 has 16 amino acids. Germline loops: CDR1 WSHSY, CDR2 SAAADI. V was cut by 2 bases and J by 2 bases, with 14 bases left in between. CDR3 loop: CASSEVWAIYTDTQYF. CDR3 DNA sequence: TGCGCCAGCAGTGAGGTGTGGGCCATATACACAGATACGCAGTATTTT.

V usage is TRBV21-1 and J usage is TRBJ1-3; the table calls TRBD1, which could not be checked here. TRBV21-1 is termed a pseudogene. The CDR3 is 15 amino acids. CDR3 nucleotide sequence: TGTGCCAGCAGCAAAGGTCCCAGTTCTGGAAACACCATATATTTT. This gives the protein CASSKGPSSGNTIYF.

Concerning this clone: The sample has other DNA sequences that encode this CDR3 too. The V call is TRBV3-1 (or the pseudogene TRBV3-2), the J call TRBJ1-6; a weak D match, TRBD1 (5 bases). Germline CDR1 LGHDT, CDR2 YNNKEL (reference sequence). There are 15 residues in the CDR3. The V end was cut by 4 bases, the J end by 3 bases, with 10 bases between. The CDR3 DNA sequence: TGTGCCAGCAGCCGCGGGGGGAGCTATAATTCACCCCTCCACTTT. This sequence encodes CASSRGGSYNSPLHF.

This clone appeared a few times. CDR3 in DNA: TGCGCCAGCAGCTTGGGAGGGACAGAGAACTATGGCTACACCTTC. Encoded protein: CASSLGGTENYGYTF. V is TRBV5-1 and J is TRBJ1-2; the match to TRBD1 covers 7 bases. J was trimmed by 2 bases and V by 0 bases; bases with no gene match: 4. Germline values: CDR1 SGHRS, CDR2 YFSETQ. This CDR3 is built from 15 residues.

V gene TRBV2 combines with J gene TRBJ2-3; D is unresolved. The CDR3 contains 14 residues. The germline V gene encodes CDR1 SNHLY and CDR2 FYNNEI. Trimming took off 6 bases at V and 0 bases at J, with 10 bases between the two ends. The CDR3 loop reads CASSPLASTDTQYF. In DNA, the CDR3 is TGTGCCAGCAGCCCTTTGGCCAGCACAGATACGCAGTATTTT.